Listed here are 30 T cell receptor beta chains from one sample, sequenced in a study of CD8 T cells in ankylosing spondylitis. MiXCR, applied by TCRdb to the 5' RACE reads, yields one record per CDR3 protein. The sample holds roughly 160,000 distinct CDR3 sequences, roughly 10% seen once. Sequenced material: blood, either unsorted or a sorted T cell fraction (not recorded which). These receptors were collected from a female donor with ankylosing spondylitis or in good health (not recorded which).

This chain links TRBV3-1 with TRBJ2-3; TRBD2 matches 9 bases. This CDR3 has 15 residues. The ends lost 6 bases at V and 2 bases at J; junction bases unmatched: 6. The germline V gene encodes CDR1 LGHDT and CDR2 YNNKEL (reference sequence). CDR3 nucleotide sequence: TGTGCCAGCAGGGTAGCGGGGGCCTACACAGATACGCAGTATTTT. It specifies CASRVAGAYTDTQYF.

The rearrangement joins TRBV7-9 to TRBJ2-7; possibly TRBD1 for D (6 bases). The CDR3 has 15 amino acids. V was trimmed by 5 bases and J by 6 bases, leaving 20 bases between them. CDR1 is SEHNR, CDR2 FQNEAQ, per germline (reference sequence). The CDR3 bases are TGTGCCAGCAGCCTCGGACAGAGCACCACCACCGAGCAGTACTTC. Its translation is CASSLGQSTTTEQYF. Complete variable domain (other parts from reference TRBV7-9 and TRBJ2-7): DTGVSQNPRHKITKRGQNVTFRCDPISEHNRLYWYRQTLGQGPEFLTYFQNEAQLEKSRLLSDRFSAERPKGSFSTLEIQRTEQGDSAMYLCASSLGQSTTTEQYFGPGTRLTVT.

The J gene is TRBJ1-1, the V gene TRBV20-1, with unresolved D. V dropped 6 bases and J dropped 5 bases, with 16 bases sitting between them. The CDR3 sequence is 13 residues long. Germline assignment: CDR1 DFQATT and CDR2 SNEGSKA (reference sequence). The CDR3 DNA is TGCAGTGCAGCAGTCAGCGGAATGACTGAAGCTTTCTTT. Protein product: CSAAVSGMTEAFF.

This clonotype was seen more than once but under ten times. V gene TRBV25-1 combines with J gene TRBJ1-1; D is ambiguous. Germline CDR1 reads MGHDK; CDR2 reads SYGVNS. V shed 2 bases and J shed 4 bases, with 11 bases lying between them. The CDR3 runs to 14 residues. The CDR3 nucleotides read TGTGCCAGCAGTGAACCCGGGGAGGGCACTGAAGCTTTCTTT. It codes for CASSEPGEGTEAFF.

The chain carries TRBV20-1 and TRBJ1-1, with no clear D. Germline V gene lookup returns CDR1 DFQATT and CDR2 SNEGSKA (reference sequence). With 3 bases removed from V and 5 bases from J, the gap between germline ends came to 4 bases. The CDR3 sequence is 10 residues long. CDR3 region: CSASGTEAFF. The CDR3 bases are TGCAGTGCTAGTGGTACTGAAGCTTTCTTT.

Only a few counts were recorded for this clonotype. The chain is built from TRBV27 and TRBJ2-7; a possible D gene is TRBD2 (5 bases). The CDR3 runs to 14 residues. In germline, CDR1 is MNHEY, CDR2 SMNVEV (reference sequence). V dropped 5 bases and J dropped 4 bases, with 15 bases sitting between them. The chain's CDR3 is CASSPGLGAYEQYF. CDR3 nucleotide sequence: TGTGCCAGCAGTCCCGGACTGGGAGCGTACGAGCAGTACTTC.

The J gene is TRBJ1-1, the V gene TRBV4-3; D possibly corresponds to TRBD1 (5 bases). The CDR3 sequence is 17 residues long. CDR1 is LGHNA and CDR2 is YSLEER in the germline V gene. V was pared by 1 base and J by 0 bases, with 15 bases between. The CDR3 nucleotides are TGCGCCAGCAGCCAAGCTCGGGCTCGGGGGATGAACACTGAAGCTTTCTTT. Protein: CASSQARARGMNTEAFF.

This clonotype was seen more than once but under ten times. The V call is TRBV20-1, the J call TRBJ2-1; D possibly corresponds to TRBD2 (6 bases). The V end was cut by 6 bases, the J end by 1 base, with 31 bases between. The germline gives CDR1 DFQATT, CDR2 SNEGSKA (reference sequence). The CDR3 sequence is 20 residues long. CDR3 sequence reads: CSAYIWGETPLSRSYNEQFF. The CDR3 coding sequence is TGCAGTGCCTATATTTGGGGGGAAACACCCCTGTCTCGGTCCTACAATGAGCAGTTCTTC.

This clonotype occurred many times. The chain has TRBV20-1 and TRBJ2-1; D ambiguous. The V and J ends lost 0 bases and 9 bases respectively, with 9 bases between them. Per germline, CDR1 DFQATT and CDR2 SNEGSKA (reference sequence). The CDR3 length is 12 residues. The CDR3 spells CSARDLVAEQFF. DNA of the CDR3: TGCAGTGCTAGAGATCTTGTGGCTGAGCAGTTCTTC.

This clonotype was observed a few times. The CDR3 reads CASSPGLAGWKNNEQFF. CDR3 nucleotide sequence: TGTGCCAGCAGCCCGGGACTAGCGGGATGGAAAAACAATGAGCAGTTCTTC. V is TRBV7-9 and J is TRBJ2-1; 13 bases fit TRBD2. Looked up from germline, CDR1 is SEHNR and CDR2 is FQNEAQ (reference sequence). Unmatched junction bases numbered 9, after V lost 5 bases and J lost 5 bases. This CDR3 spans 17 amino acids.

The gene calls are TRBV6-5 and TRBJ2-2; possible D gene TRBD1, 5 bases. The germline V gene has CDR1 MNHEY and CDR2 SVGAGI. The CDR3 has 15 residues. Trimming left V 0 bases short and J 2 bases short, with 7 bases between. CDR3 sequence (DNA): TGTGCCAGCAGTTACTCGACAGCTAACACCGGGGAGCTGTTTTTT. Translation: CASSYSTANTGELFF.

V is TRBV27 and J is TRBJ2-3; D is unresolved. In germline, CDR1 is MNHEY, CDR2 SMNVEV (reference sequence). The CDR3 is 17 residues long. The ends were cut back, 7 bases at V and 1 base at J, with 21 bases in the middle. CDR3 DNA: TGTGCCAGCACCCTTTCCCTACCGATTGGGGGCACAGATACGCAGTATTTT. Translation gives CASTLSLPIGGTDTQYF.

V usage is TRBV3-1 and J usage is TRBJ2-7; D may be TRBD2 (6 bases). CDR3 length: 15 amino acids. Germline loops: CDR1 LGHDT, CDR2 YNNKEL (reference sequence). Deletions cut 4 bases from V and 2 bases from J, with 15 bases between. The CDR3 DNA sequence: TGTGCCAGCAGCCCTTTTAGCGGCCCCGCCTACGAGCAGTACTTC. Translating it yields CASSPFSGPAYEQYF.

The rearrangement links TRBV11-2 to TRBJ2-2; D unclear. Per the germline V gene, CDR1 is SGHAT and CDR2 is FQNNGV. The germline V and J ends were trimmed by 5 bases and 7 bases, with 11 bases remaining between them. This CDR3 has 13 amino acids. CDR3 sequence reads: CASSPTVSGELFF. The CDR3 DNA reads as TGTGCCAGCAGCCCTACGGTCAGCGGGGAGCTGTTTTTT.

The chain recombines TRBV27 with TRBJ2-1, with D hard to call. CDR1 is MNHEY and CDR2 is SMNVEV in the germline V gene (reference sequence). V lost 10 bases, J lost 10 bases, and 14 bases lay in between. The CDR3 covers 11 residues. The CDR3, as DNA: TGTGCCACCCGATTGGGCTTCGAGCAGTTCTTC. It is translated as CATRLGFEQFF.

This chain joins TRBV7-2 and TRBJ2-1; 10 bases are a match to TRBD2. The germline gives CDR1 SGHTA, CDR2 FQGNSA. V lost 5 bases and J lost 9; bases outside the gene matches: 10. This CDR3 has 15 residues. The CDR3 reads CASSPLAGADSEQFF. In DNA form, the CDR3 reads TGTGCCAGCAGCCCGCTAGCGGGAGCCGACAGTGAGCAGTTCTTC.

The chain employs TRBV30 and TRBJ1-1, with D unresolved. The CDR3 is made up of 13 amino acids. Deletions cut 5 bases from V and 0 bases from J, with 10 bases between. CDR1 and CDR2 (germline): GTSNPN, SVGIG (reference sequence). The CDR3 sequence is CAWGKILNTEAFF. CDR3 bases: TGTGCCTGGGGTAAGATCCTGAACACTGAAGCTTTCTTT. Variable domain in full (rest from reference TRBV30 and TRBJ1-1): SQTIHQWPATLVQPVGSPLSLECTVEGTSNPNLYWYRQAAGRGLQLLFYSVGIGQISSEVPQNLSASRPQDRQFILSSKKLLLSDSGFYLCAWGKILNTEAFFGQGTRLTVV.

This clonotype occurred many times. This chain's CDR3 is CASSLGGPRGFFF. In nucleotides, the CDR3 is TGTGCCAGCAGCTTAGGTGGCCCCCGTGGGTTCTTCTTC. The chain is built from TRBV7-9 and TRBJ2-1; no definite D call. The ends were cut back, 1 base at V and 16 bases at J, with 17 bases in the middle. CDR1 and CDR2 (germline): SEHNR, FQNEAQ (reference sequence). There are 13 residues in the CDR3.

The chain recombines TRBV18 with TRBJ2-1; 10 positions agree with TRBD2. CDR3 length equals 17 residues. With 0 bases clipped from V and 7 bases from J, the junction kept 9 bases outside the gene matches. Germline CDR1 KGHSH, CDR2 LQKENI. Here the CDR3 DNA reads TGTGCCAGCTCACCACCCGTCGGAGAGCGGGAGGGGAATGAGCAGTTCTTC. This gives the protein CASSPPVGEREGNEQFF.

This clonotype was recorded at least ten times. The J gene is TRBJ2-7, the V gene TRBV7-8; D gene ambiguous. V was pared by 4 bases and J by 5 bases, with 9 bases between. Looked up from germline, CDR1 is SGHVS and CDR2 is FQNEAQ. The CDR3 spans 12 residues. The CDR3 sequence: CASSSLSDEQYF. CDR3 nucleotides: TGTGCCAGCAGCTCCTTATCAGACGAGCAGTACTTC.

The chain combines TRBV6-5 with TRBJ1-1, with D tentatively TRBD1 (6 bases). CDR1 is MNHEY and CDR2 is SVGAGI in the germline V gene. CDR3 length: 16 residues. V was clipped by 2 bases and J by 5 bases, with 18 bases between them. Here the CDR3 reads CASSYRHEGVETEAFF. The CDR3 DNA reads as TGTGCCAGCAGTTACAGACATGAGGGGGTTGAGACTGAAGCTTTCTTT.

The rearrangement links TRBV4-3 to TRBJ2-1, with TRBD2 identical over 10 bases. CDR1 is LGHNA, CDR2 YSLEER, per germline. The CDR3 length is 15 residues. Losses at the gene ends were 6 bases for V and 8 bases for J; bases not matched to a gene: 10. The CDR3: CASRPWLAGVDEQFF. The CDR3 DNA reads TGCGCCAGCAGGCCCTGGCTAGCGGGAGTTGATGAGCAGTTCTTC.

This chain joins TRBV7-2 and TRBJ2-1; D may be TRBD2 (6 bases). This CDR3 has 14 residues. Germline V lookup: CDR1 SGHTA, CDR2 FQGNSA. Trimming cost V 4 bases and J 9 bases, with 16 bases left between them. The CDR3 loop is CASSSGLIQAEQFF. In nucleotides, the CDR3 is TGTGCCAGCAGCTCGGGACTCATCCAGGCTGAGCAGTTCTTC.

The chain is built from TRBV11-2 and TRBJ2-3, with D maybe TRBD2 (6 bases). V lost 5 bases to trimming and J lost 0 bases, with 15 bases between them. This CDR3 has 16 residues. The germline V gene has CDR1 SGHAT and CDR2 FQNNGV. The CDR3 bases are TGTGCCAGCAGCCCGACTGTGGGGGGTAGCACAGATACGCAGTATTTT. This gives the protein CASSPTVGGSTDTQYF.

At least ten counts were recorded for this clonotype. V is TRBV2 and J is TRBJ1-2; D perhaps matches TRBD1 (5 bases). Germline V lookup: CDR1 SNHLY, CDR2 FYNNEI. The CDR3 totals 10 residues. V lost 10 bases and J lost 7, with 10 bases in between. CDR3 protein: CATPGVGYTF. In DNA form, the CDR3 reads TGTGCCACCCCGGGGGTTGGCTACACCTTC.

The chain links TRBV12-3 or TRBV12-4 to TRBJ1-2; D might be TRBD1 (6 bases). This CDR3 region has 13 residues. The V and J ends lost 8 bases and 8 bases respectively, with 18 bases between them. CDR3: CASAPPGTQGYTF. The DNA for the CDR3 is TGTGCCAGCGCACCCCCCGGGACACAAGGCTACACCTTC.

This clonotype has a handful of counts. The genes are TRBV6-1 and TRBJ2-3; weak D call: TRBD2 (6 bases). Germline V gene sequence: CDR1 MNHNS, CDR2 SASEGT. The V end was cut by 7 bases, the J end by 1 base, with 21 bases between. The CDR3 runs to 17 residues. The CDR3: CASTSPGSGFGTDTQYF. In DNA form, the CDR3 reads TGTGCCAGCACCTCCCCTGGTAGCGGTTTCGGCACAGATACGCAGTATTTT.

In its sample, this clonotype was seen a few times. The rearrangement links TRBV9 to TRBJ2-1; D gene unclear. V shed 0 bases and J shed 6 bases, with 10 bases lying between them. The CDR3 is made up of 14 amino acids. Looked up from germline, CDR1 is SGDLS and CDR2 is YYNGEE. The CDR3 sequence: CASSVGWRLNEQFF. In DNA form, the CDR3 reads TGTGCCAGCAGCGTAGGGTGGCGCCTCAATGAGCAGTTCTTC. Together with reference TRBV9 and TRBJ2-1, the CDR3 gives the full variable domain: DSGVTQTPKHLITATGQRVTLRCSPRSGDLSVYWYQQSLDQGLQFLIQYYNGEERAKGNILERFSAQQFPDLHSELNLSSLELGDSALYFCASSVGWRLNEQFFGPGTRLTVL.

In its sample, this clonotype was seen a few times. This chain uses TRBV7-9 with TRBJ1-5; TRBD1 aligns across 9 bases. The germline V gene encodes CDR1 SEHNR and CDR2 FQNEAQ (reference sequence). This CDR3 region has 15 residues. J gave up 4 bases and V 5 bases, and 6 bases lay outside the gene matches. CDR3 loop: CASSRPGQGNQPQHF. DNA for the CDR3: TGTGCCAGCAGCAGACCGGGACAGGGTAATCAGCCCCAGCATTTT.

The gene calls are TRBV20-1 and TRBJ2-1, with 8 bases fitting TRBD2. Germline lookup yields CDR1 DFQATT and CDR2 SNEGSKA (reference sequence). This CDR3 has 13 residues. V shed 5 bases, J shed 5 bases, and the junction held 5 bases outside the gene matches. CDR3 bases: TGCAGTGCTGGGACTAGGTTTAACAATGAGCAGTTCTTC. This gives the protein CSAGTRFNNEQFF.